Shown below are 20 T cell receptor beta chains from a single sample sequenced in a study of T cells in Graves' hyperthyroidism and ophthalmopathy. Authors of the study amplified TCR beta CDR3 regions from RNA transcripts. The primer set for the first-round RT-PCR of the TCR CDR3 was HTBI. In TCRdb, the multiplex PCR reads were re-called with MiXCR into one record per CDR3 protein. The sample consists of over 650,000 distinct CDR3 sequences, approximately 42% of them appearing once. Sample: peripheral blood or thyroid tissue (not recorded which). The receptors were gathered from an adult man with Graves' disease, either hyperthyroidism or ophthalmopathy (not recorded which).

This clonotype appeared once. The chain links TRBV20-1 to TRBJ2-7; D remains ambiguous. The germline gives CDR1 DFQATT, CDR2 SNEGSKA (reference sequence). The CDR3 loop spans 12 amino acids. Between the trimmed V and J ends, which lost 2 bases and 1 base, there was a span of 6 bases. CDR3 amino acids: CSARYRSYEQYF. The CDR3 region has the DNA TGCAGTGCTAGATATCGGTCCTACGAGCAGTACTTC.

The chain employs TRBV19 and TRBJ1-5; TRBD1 aligns across 10 bases. The CDR3 has 15 residues. Germline loops: CDR1 LNHDA, CDR2 SQIVND (reference sequence). Trimming at V came to 1 base and at J to 5 bases, leaving 2 bases not matched to a gene. The CDR3 spells CASSIVGTGDQPQHF. The CDR3 DNA reads TGTGCCAGTAGTATAGTGGGGACAGGGGATCAGCCCCAGCATTTT.

V is TRBV7-9 and J is TRBJ2-7; tentative D call: TRBD2 (5 bases). The CDR3 loop spans 18 amino acids. Germline V CDR1 and CDR2: SEHNR, FQNEAQ (reference sequence). V lost 6 bases and J lost 1, with 25 bases in between. The CDR3 DNA sequence: TGTGCCAGCAGTCTATCGGGGTCCTCCTCTCCGATTTCCTACGAGCAGTACTTC. Its protein product is CASSLSGSSSPISYEQYF.

On this clonotype itself: This clone may be a read error of a much larger clone one base away. This rearrangement joins TRBV25-1 to TRBJ1-5; the D is unclear. Germline V gene data show CDR1 as MGHDK and CDR2 as SYGVNS. The CDR3 extends over 14 amino acids. CDR3 bases: TGTGCCAACAGTGAGTCCATAGGCAATCAGCCCCAGCATTTT. This encodes CANSESIGNQPQHF.

This clonotype has a handful of counts. This sequence joins TRBV12-3 or TRBV12-4 and TRBJ2-7; TRBD2 might be the D (6 bases). The CDR3 length is 13 residues. Trimming took 6 bases from V and 0 from J, leaving 9 bases between them. In DNA, the CDR3 is TGTGCCAGCAGGGACGGGAGCTCCTACGAGCAGTACTTC. Its protein product is CASRDGSSYEQYF.

As concerns this clonotype: It may be a read error: a sequence one base away is much more abundant. The CDR3 reads CSIVGGSAYEQYF. The CDR3, as DNA: TGCAGCATTGTGGGCGGGAGCGCCTACGAGCAGTACTTC. The genes are TRBV29-1 and TRBJ2-7; 7 nucleotides align to TRBD2. The CDR3 spans 13 residues. CDR1 and CDR2 from the germline V gene are SQVTM and ANQGSEA. J was trimmed by 2 bases and V by 8 bases; bases with no gene match: 9.

The chain employs TRBV6-6 and TRBJ2-7; TRBD1 might be the D (6 bases). Per the germline V gene, CDR1 is MNHNY and CDR2 is SVGAGI (reference sequence). CDR3 length: 11 residues. V lost 6 bases, J lost 7 bases, and 10 bases lay in between. This chain's CDR3 is CASRDTGEQYF. The CDR3, as DNA: TGTGCCAGCAGGGATACAGGGGAGCAGTACTTC.

In this sample, this clonotype turned up a few times. This chain uses TRBV20-1 with TRBJ2-7; tentative D call: TRBD1 (5 bases). Germline V gives CDR1 DFQATT, CDR2 SNEGSKA (reference sequence). The CDR3 has 12 residues. Trimming took off 5 bases at V and 6 bases at J, with 14 bases between the two ends. In nucleotides, the CDR3 is TGCAGTGCTGGCAGGGTCTGGGGCGAGCAGTACTTC. Residues: CSAGRVWGEQYF.

The chain uses TRBV12-3 or TRBV12-4 and TRBJ2-7, with a weak D call TRBD1 (6 bases). V gave up 2 bases and J gave up 3 bases, with 11 bases separating them. This CDR3 contains 14 residues. CDR3 bases: TGTGCCAGCAGTTTACAGGGGCCCTACTACGAGCAGTACTTC. Its protein product is CASSLQGPYYEQYF.

This clonotype has a count of ten or more. The chain has TRBV7-2 and TRBJ2-5, with a weak D call TRBD1 (6 bases). The V gene's germline CDR1 is SGHTA and CDR2 FQGNSA. V was pared by 5 bases and J by 5 bases, with 15 bases between. CDR3 length: 14 amino acids. The CDR3 nucleotides read TGTGCCAGCAGCCCCCAGGGGCGCATGGAGACCCAGTACTTC. This gives the protein CASSPQGRMETQYF.

This clonotype was picked up one time. Given a much more abundant clone one base away, this may be a read error. The CDR3 sequence: CSAALLGNEKLFF. Here the CDR3 DNA reads TGCAGCGCCGCCCTTTTGGGTAATGAAAAACTGTTTTTT. This chain links TRBV29-1 with TRBJ1-4; D is unclear. Per germline, CDR1 SQVTM and CDR2 ANQGSEA. The CDR3 covers 13 residues. V lost 7 bases, J lost 4 bases, and 13 bases lay in between.

This clonotype was seen many times. The rearrangement joins TRBV10-3 to TRBJ1-2; 7 bases are shared with TRBD1. J was trimmed by 4 bases and V by 6 bases; bases with no gene match: 5. The CDR3 is made up of 13 amino acids. CDR1 ENHRY and CDR2 SYGVKD come from the germline V gene. The CDR3 loop reads CAIRTGSRYGYTF. The CDR3 DNA sequence: TGTGCCATCAGGACAGGGAGCCGCTATGGCTACACCTTC.

Regarding this clonotype: This may arise from a read error, as a much more abundant clone is one base away. The conserved phenylalanine or tryptophan is not found at the CDR3 terminus, so this likely reflects a read error. The chain joins TRBV7-9 to TRBJ1-1; D remains ambiguous. Germline CDR1 is SEHNR and CDR2 is FQNEAQ (reference sequence). The CDR3 sequence is 12 residues long. Trimming pared 5 bases from V and 0 bases from J, leaving 4 bases between. CDR3 amino acids: CASSPMNTEAFL. DNA for the CDR3: TGTGCCAGCAGCCCAATGAACACTGAAGCTTTCCTT.

This clonotype was picked up many times. This chain joins TRBV29-1 and TRBJ1-1; D not certain. The CDR3 loop spans 15 amino acids. Germline CDR1 reads SQVTM; CDR2 reads ANQGSEA. Trimming stripped 4 bases from V and 0 bases from J, with 15 bases between. For the CDR3, the DNA is TGCAGCGTTGGATTGAACGTCCTTATGAACACTGAAGCTTTCTTT. Residues: CSVGLNVLMNTEAFF.

At least ten counts were recorded for this clonotype. J is TRBJ1-2 and V is TRBV20-1, with D tentatively TRBD1 (5 bases). V was trimmed by 2 bases and J by 4 bases, leaving 5 bases between them. This CDR3 has 11 residues. Germline CDR1 DFQATT, CDR2 SNEGSKA (reference sequence). Here the CDR3 reads CSARQGYGYTF. The CDR3 DNA sequence: TGCAGTGCTAGACAGGGCTATGGCTACACCTTC.

This clonotype was counted at least ten times. The chain uses TRBV5-1 and TRBJ1-2, with 7 bases fitting TRBD1. Trimming took 5 bases from V and 0 from J; bases not matched to a gene: 4. Germline CDR1 reads SGHRS; CDR2 reads YFSETQ. This CDR3 is 14 amino acids long. CDR3 DNA sequence: TGCGCCAGCAGAGGGGGCACCACTAACTATGGCTACACCTTC. It is translated as CASRGGTTNYGYTF.

This clonotype was counted only a few times. In DNA, the CDR3 is TGTGCCACCAGTGATTTGGCCTTAGGACTAGCGGGAGGAAATACATGGGGCTCCTACGAGCAGTACTTC. This translates into CATSDLALGLAGGNTWGSYEQYF. V usage is TRBV24-1 and J usage is TRBJ2-7; 14 nucleotides agree with TRBD2. After removal of 0 bases from V and 0 bases from J, the junction contained 18 bases not matched to a gene. CDR1 and CDR2 from the germline V gene are KGHDR and SFDVKD. This CDR3 comprises 23 residues.

This clonotype occurred a few times. V and J are TRBV12-3 or TRBV12-4 and TRBJ1-5, with D unresolved. Between the trimmed V and J ends, which lost 4 bases and 6 bases, there was a span of 13 bases. The CDR3 length is 14 residues. CDR3 residues: CASSYVLGGQPQHF. CDR3 DNA: TGTGCCAGCAGTTACGTGCTGGGCGGTCAGCCCCAGCATTTT.

With respect to this clonotype: A much larger clone differs from this one at a single base, so this may be a read error. The CDR3 spells CAINSLDGCLNYGYTF. CDR3 DNA: TGTGCCATCAACTCCTTGGACGGATGCTTAAACTATGGCTACACCTTC. V gene TRBV10-3 combines with J gene TRBJ1-2; D remains ambiguous. CDR3 length: 16 amino acids. CDR1 and CDR2 from the germline V gene are ENHRY and SYGVKD. V dropped 7 bases and J dropped 2 bases, with 20 bases sitting between them.

There are a few counts of this clonotype. The chain couples TRBV2 to TRBJ1-2; weak D call: TRBD1 (5 bases). Trimming removed 4 bases at V and 5 bases at J, with 17 bases between. The CDR3 extends over 15 amino acids. Germline V CDR1 and CDR2: SNHLY, FYNNEI. The CDR3: CASSGGGNDLYGYTF. For the CDR3, the DNA is TGTGCCAGCAGTGGTGGGGGGAACGACCTATATGGCTACACCTTC.